This TCR beta chain is drawn from a study of CD8+CD57+ T cells in acquired aplastic anemia. At the level of the study: Sorted CD4+ and CD8+ cells gave an average of roughly 3.2 ug of DNA.

With respect to this clonotype: The conserved phenylalanine or tryptophan is not found at the CDR3 terminus, so this likely reflects a read error.

The CDR3 contains 19 residues. CDR1 MGHRA and CDR2 YSYEKL come from the germline V gene. Trimming at V came to 4 bases and at J to 2 bases, leaving 17 bases not matched to a gene. Genomic DNA templated the TCR beta VDJ and CDR3 profiling. TCRdb analysed the reads with MiXCR anew, one entry per CDR3 protein. The sample consists of about 220,000 distinct CDR3 sequences, about a third of them appearing once. V is TRBV4-1 and J is TRBJ1-3, with 7 bases that match TRBD1. The sample was sorted CD4+, CD8+, or CD8+CD57+ T cells (not recorded which) from PBMCs. The source of this sequence is a human donor in good health, serving as a control. The CDR3 nucleotides read TGCGCCAGCAGCCCTAGGACAGGCACCCTCCTTATTCCTGGAAACACCATATATTCT. It translates to CASSPRTGTLLIPGNTIYS.